This T cell receptor beta chain was sequenced in a study of cytomegalovirus exposure and HLA in healthy donors. The ends were cut back, 1 base at V and 11 bases at J, with 10 bases in the middle. CDR3 length equals 12 residues. The germline V gene encodes CDR1 SGHRS and CDR2 YFSETQ. A multiplex PCR was run with 60 Vbeta primers and 13 Jbeta primers. The protocol was immunoSEQ multiplex PCR, while the TCRdb copy is restricted to in-frame clones and leaves out a portion. The sample holds 150,000 to 250,000 clones; around three quarters are singletons and the top ten take about 1.9%. This clonotype was obtained from a man younger than 40 in good health and CMV-seronegative. The V gene is TRBV5-1, the J gene TRBJ2-1; D may be TRBD2 (5 bases). Sequencing used PBMCs. The CDR3 DNA follows: TGCGCCAGCAGCTTGACTAGTACCAAGCAGTTCTTC. Translating it yields CASSLTSTKQFF. The full variable domain, in which reference TRBV5-1 and TRBJ2-1 provide the parts outside the CDR3, is KAGVTQTPRYLIKTRGQQVTLSCSPISGHRSVSWYQQTPGQGLQFLFEYFSETQRNKGNFPGRFSGRQFSNSRSEMNVSTLELGDSALYLCASSLTSTKQFFGPGTRLTVL.